Shown below are 8 T cell receptor beta chains from a single sample sequenced in a study of early T cells in non-severe SARS-CoV-2 infection. From the 5' RACE reads, TCRdb called clonotypes with MiXCR, one entry per CDR3 protein. The sample shows roughly 63,000 distinct CDR3 sequences, 13% of them seen only once. The material sequenced was whole blood. Receptors were obtained from an adult who was a healthcare worker with PCR-confirmed SARS-CoV-2 infection or an uninfected control (not recorded which).

This clonotype was counted ten times or more. The rearrangement uses TRBV12-3 or TRBV12-4 and TRBJ2-3; D could derive from TRBD1 or TRBD2 (6 bases each). Trimming shortened V by 5 bases and J by 2 bases, and 23 bases separated the two germline ends. The CDR3 consists of 18 residues. In DNA form, the CDR3 reads TGTGCCAGCAGTATGGAAAGCGGATTAGGGGGGCCCACAGATACGCAGTATTTT. Protein: CASSMESGLGGPTDTQYF.

There are a few counts of this clonotype. The chain combines TRBV7-9 with TRBJ1-2, with D perhaps TRBD1 (6 bases). This CDR3 comprises 14 residues. Germline CDR1 is SEHNR and CDR2 is FQNEAQ (reference sequence). The germline V and J ends were trimmed by 1 base and 4 bases, with 10 bases remaining between them. CDR3 amino acids: CASSLVGTPYGYTF. The CDR3, as DNA: TGTGCCAGCAGCTTAGTGGGGACACCCTATGGCTACACCTTC.

This clonotype was recorded many times. V usage is TRBV19 and J usage is TRBJ2-7; D is unclear. This CDR3 region has 15 residues. Germline CDR1 LNHDA, CDR2 SQIVND (reference sequence). V lost 0 bases to trimming and J lost 3 bases, with 12 bases between them. The CDR3 here is CASSIEFAVSYEQYF. The CDR3, as DNA: TGTGCCAGTAGTATAGAGTTTGCGGTGAGCTACGAGCAGTACTTC.

This clonotype showed up many times. The chain recombines TRBV2 with TRBJ2-1; D not resolved. Germline loops: CDR1 SNHLY, CDR2 FYNNEI. The CDR3 is 13 residues long. The V and J ends lost 2 bases and 7 bases respectively, with 9 bases between them. In nucleotides, the CDR3 is TGTGCCAGCAGTGAAAATAGACAAAATGAGCAGTTCTTC. It translates to CASSENRQNEQFF.

This clonotype came up many times. V usage is TRBV20-1 and J usage is TRBJ1-2; D gene ambiguous. The CDR3 covers 12 residues. The germline V and J ends were trimmed by 3 bases and 4 bases, with 9 bases remaining between them. CDR1 is DFQATT and CDR2 is SNEGSKA in the germline V gene (reference sequence). This CDR3 reads CSARPEGYGYTF. CDR3 sequence (DNA): TGCAGTGCTAGGCCTGAAGGCTATGGCTACACCTTC.

The chain recombines TRBV7-2 with TRBJ2-7; no clear D gene. V lost 6 bases to trimming and J lost 9 bases, with 12 bases between them. Germline V gives CDR1 SGHTA, CDR2 FQGNSA. The CDR3 length is 11 residues. CDR3 loop: CASSSAVAQYF. The CDR3 DNA sequence: TGTGCCAGCAGTTCCGCGGTAGCGCAGTACTTC. Full variable domain (rest looked up from reference TRBV7-2 and TRBJ2-7): GAGVSQSPSNKVTEKGKDVELRCDPISGHTALYWYRQSLGQGLEFLIYFQGNSAPDKSGLPSDRFSAERTGGSVSTLTIQRTQQEDSAVYLCASSSAVAQYFGPGTRLTVT.

This clonotype was recorded at least ten times. The genes are TRBV29-1 and TRBJ1-2, with 10 nucleotides matching TRBD1. V lost 5 bases to trimming and J lost 7 bases; unmatched junction nucleotides: 16. CDR3 length equals 16 residues. From germline, CDR1 is SQVTM and CDR2 ANQGSEA. The CDR3 is CSVSTGQGQGVGGYTF. The CDR3 DNA sequence: TGCAGCGTTTCCACGGGACAGGGGCAGGGAGTTGGTGGCTACACCTTC.

The chain couples TRBV5-6 to TRBJ2-1, with D possibly TRBD1 on 6 matching bases. Germline CDR1 SGHDT, CDR2 YYEEEE. V was trimmed by 2 bases and J by 3 bases, leaving 12 bases between them. This CDR3 spans 15 amino acids. The CDR3 reads CASSFAPDSYNEQFF. The CDR3 DNA reads TGTGCCAGCAGCTTCGCTCCGGACAGCTACAATGAGCAGTTCTTC.